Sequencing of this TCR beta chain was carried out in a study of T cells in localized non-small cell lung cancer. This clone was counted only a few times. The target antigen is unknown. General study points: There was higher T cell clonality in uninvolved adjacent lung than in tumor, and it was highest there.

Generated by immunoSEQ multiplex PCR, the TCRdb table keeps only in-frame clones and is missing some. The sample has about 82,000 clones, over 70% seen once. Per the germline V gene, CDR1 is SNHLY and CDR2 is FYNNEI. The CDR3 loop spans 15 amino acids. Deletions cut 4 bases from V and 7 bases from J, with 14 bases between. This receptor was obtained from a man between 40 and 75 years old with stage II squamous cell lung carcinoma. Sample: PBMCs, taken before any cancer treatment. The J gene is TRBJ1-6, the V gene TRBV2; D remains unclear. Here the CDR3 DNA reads TGTGCCAGCAGTGGCGAGGTGATGGAAAATTCACCCCTCCACTTT. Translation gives CASSGEVMENSPLHF.